What follows are 12 T cell receptor beta chains derived from one specimen sequenced in a study of memory CD4+ T cells and cytomegalovirus serostatus. Sequenced by immunoSEQ multiplex PCR; TCRdb stores in-frame clones only, minus some. The table lists around 44,000 clones, approximately 80% of them singletons. Single viable CD3+CD4+CD8-CD45RO+ cells were sorted as the memory CD4+ T cells. Material: memory CD4+ T cells from blood. These receptors came from an adult in good health and CMV-seronegative.

V is TRBV6-1 and J is TRBJ2-5; D not certain. The CDR3 contains 15 residues. V lost 0 bases and J 5 bases, leaving 13 bases between the germline ends. CDR1 MNHNS and CDR2 SASEGT come from the germline V gene. The CDR3 spells CASSEAWQLGETQYF. The CDR3 DNA is TGTGCCAGCAGTGAAGCATGGCAATTAGGGGAGACCCAGTACTTC.

This chain joins TRBV30 and TRBJ2-3, with D maybe TRBD2 (5 bases). The CDR3 loop spans 13 amino acids. V lost 3 bases to trimming and J lost 0 bases, with 7 bases between them. Germline-derived CDR1 and CDR2 are GTSNPN and SVGIG (reference sequence). The DNA for the CDR3 is TGTGCCTGGAGGCGGGTTAGCACAGATACGCAGTATTTT. The encoded protein is CAWRRVSTDTQYF. Complete variable domain (other parts from reference TRBV30 and TRBJ2-3): SQTIHQWPATLVQPVGSPLSLECTVEGTSNPNLYWYRQAAGRGLQLLFYSVGIGQISSEVPQNLSASRPQDRQFILSSKKLLLSDSGFYLCAWRRVSTDTQYFGPGTRLTVL.

The CDR3 nucleotides are TGTGCCAGCTCGCCCATTAGGAACACTGAAGCTTTCTTT. Translation gives CASSPIRNTEAFF. The genes are TRBV18 and TRBJ1-1; D is unresolved. Trimming pared 6 bases from V and 1 base from J, leaving 9 bases between. This CDR3 comprises 13 residues. Per germline, CDR1 KGHSH and CDR2 LQKENI.

The V gene is TRBV29-1, the J gene TRBJ1-1; D is possibly TRBD1 (5 bases). This CDR3 region has 12 residues. Trimming took 6 bases from V and 5 from J, leaving 13 bases between them. The V gene's germline CDR1 is SQVTM and CDR2 ANQGSEA. CDR3 protein: CSVSRGGTEAFF. DNA of the CDR3: TGCAGCGTGTCAAGGGGAGGGACTGAAGCTTTCTTT.

V is TRBV6-5 and J is TRBJ2-7, with D perhaps given as TRBD1 or TRBD2 (5 bases each). The V gene's germline CDR1 is MNHEY and CDR2 SVGAGI. V lost 7 bases and J lost 0, with 13 bases in between. The CDR3 consists of 14 residues. The CDR3 region is CASTEGPASYEQYF. The CDR3 nucleotides are TGTGCCAGCACCGAGGGACCGGCCTCCTACGAGCAGTACTTC.

V is TRBV7-2 and J is TRBJ2-5, with 8 bases fitting TRBD2. The CDR3 totals 15 residues. V gave up 1 base and J gave up 4 bases; unmatched junction bases: 5. Germline V gives CDR1 SGHTA, CDR2 FQGNSA. As DNA, the CDR3 is TGTGCCAGCAGCTTAGTTTCGACTAGCGCAGAGACCCAGTACTTC. Protein sequence: CASSLVSTSAETQYF.

The genes are TRBV6-5 and TRBJ2-7, with D perhaps matching TRBD1 or TRBD2 (5 bases each). Trimming cost V 6 bases and J 3 bases, with 12 bases left between them. In germline, CDR1 is MNHEY, CDR2 SVGAGI. The CDR3 runs to 13 residues. This chain's CDR3 is CASRTGGSYEQYF. Here the CDR3 DNA reads TGTGCCAGCAGGACTGGGGGTAGCTACGAGCAGTACTTC.

This chain joins TRBV11-3 and TRBJ1-1; no reliable D call. Trimming took 5 bases from V and 1 from J, leaving 11 bases between them. CDR1 and CDR2 (germline): SGHNT, YENEEA. CDR3 length equals 14 residues. DNA of the CDR3: TGTGCCAGCAGCGCCGATGGGCCGAACACTGAAGCTTTCTTT. Amino acid sequence: CASSADGPNTEAFF.

This clone was detected a few times. The V gene is TRBV5-1, the J gene TRBJ2-3, with D perhaps TRBD2 (6 bases). The CDR3 consists of 14 residues. Trimming took 0 bases from V and 6 from J, leaving 11 bases between them. The V gene's germline CDR1 is SGHRS and CDR2 YFSETQ. Written as DNA, the CDR3 is TGCGCCAGCAGCTTGGAGGGGAGGACGGATACGCAGTATTTT. Encoded protein: CASSLEGRTDTQYF.

In DNA form, the CDR3 reads TGTGCCAGCCAAATAGGCGGAAGCTCCTACAATGAGCAGTTCTTC. This encodes CASQIGGSSYNEQFF. V is TRBV2 and J is TRBJ2-1; unclear D gene. The germline V and J ends were trimmed by 8 bases and 0 bases, with 14 bases remaining between them. The CDR3 spans 15 residues. Germline values: CDR1 SNHLY, CDR2 FYNNEI. Using reference TRBV2 and TRBJ2-1 for the parts outside the CDR3, the full variable domain is EPEVTQTPSHQVTQMGQEVILRCVPISNHLYFYWYRQILGQKVEFLVSFYNNEISEKSEIFDDQFSVERPDGSNFTLKIRSTKLEDSAMYFCASQIGGSSYNEQFFGPGTRLTVL.

The chain links TRBV20-1 to TRBJ1-1, with a tentative D call TRBD1 (6 bases). Per the germline V gene, CDR1 is DFQATT and CDR2 is SNEGSKA (reference sequence). V lost 7 bases and J 3 bases, leaving 9 bases between the germline ends. This CDR3 region has 11 residues. The CDR3 coding sequence is TGCAGTGTTAGGGGGTACACTGAAGCTTTCTTT. Its protein is CSVRGYTEAFF.

This clone was seen a handful of times. This chain joins TRBV30 and TRBJ1-1; D remains unclear. This CDR3 comprises 13 residues. The V end lost 0 bases, the J end lost 0 bases, and 5 bases lay between the germline ends. The germline gives CDR1 GTSNPN, CDR2 SVGIG (reference sequence). CDR3 region: CAWSVQMNTEAFF. The CDR3, as DNA: TGTGCCTGGAGTGTACAGATGAACACTGAAGCTTTCTTT. Supplemented by reference TRBV30 and TRBJ1-1, the full variable domain reads SQTIHQWPATLVQPVGSPLSLECTVEGTSNPNLYWYRQAAGRGLQLLFYSVGIGQISSEVPQNLSASRPQDRQFILSSKKLLLSDSGFYLCAWSVQMNTEAFFGQGTRLTVV.